The rows below give T cell receptor beta chains drawn from one sample of a study of regulatory T cells in long-lasting Graves disease. TCRdb passed the multiplex PCR reads through MiXCR, listing each CDR3 protein once. Among about 460,000 distinct CDR3 sequences, around a fifth were seen once, and the ten largest hold 13%. This specimen was peripheral blood mononuclear cells (PBMCs), taken when the disease was refractory, from a patient treated with antithyroid drugs. These receptors were taken from a female donor with Graves disease. Each CDR3 is given with its conserved first and last residue. D genes are given only for firm matches. Clone sizes are given selectively: once, few, many, or a class where the clone is expanded.

>TRBJ1-3|.|TRBV25-1|.
TGTGCCAGCAGTGAATTGACCGGCGCAGGAGGAAACACCATATATTTT
CASSELTGAGGNTIYF
>TRBJ1-6|TRBD1|TRBV6-1|.
TGTGCCAGCACCTACAGGGGGATGAATTCACCCCTCCACTTT
CASTYRGMNSPLHF
>TRBJ2-7|.|TRBV12-3/TRBV12-4|many
TGTGCCAGCAGTTTTAATGGGAACTACGAGCAGTACTTC
CASSFNGNYEQYF
>TRBJ1-6|.|TRBV16|.
TGTGCCAGCAGTCCCGCAGGGAGCTCCTATAATTCACCCCTCCACTTT
CASSPAGSSYNSPLHF
>TRBJ2-7|.|TRBV20-1|many
TGCAGTGCTAGAGATGATCAGGGGGGCCCGACAGGATACGAGCAGTACTTC
CSARDDQGGPTGYEQYF
>TRBJ2-2|TRBD2|TRBV2|.
TGTGCCAGCAGCCTTACATCTAGCGGGGGGTTCACCGGGGAGCTGCTTTTT
CASSLTSSGGFTGELLF
>TRBJ1-1|.|TRBV6-1|few
TGTGCCAGCAGCTCAGGGATACCAGGCACTGAAGCTTTCTTT
CASSSGIPGTEAFF
>TRBJ2-2|.|TRBV5-1|.
TGCGCCAGCAGCTCTTTAACGTTTTACGGGGAGCTGTTTTTT
CASSSLTFYGELFF
>TRBJ2-5|TRBD2|TRBV19|.
TGTGCCACCGCGGCTAGCGGGAGAGAGACCCAGTACTTC
CATAASGRETQYF
>TRBJ1-2|.|TRBV7-2|many
TGTGCCAGCAGCTTAGGATCGGCCAGCGAAACCTATGGCTACACCTTC
CASSLGSASETYGYTF